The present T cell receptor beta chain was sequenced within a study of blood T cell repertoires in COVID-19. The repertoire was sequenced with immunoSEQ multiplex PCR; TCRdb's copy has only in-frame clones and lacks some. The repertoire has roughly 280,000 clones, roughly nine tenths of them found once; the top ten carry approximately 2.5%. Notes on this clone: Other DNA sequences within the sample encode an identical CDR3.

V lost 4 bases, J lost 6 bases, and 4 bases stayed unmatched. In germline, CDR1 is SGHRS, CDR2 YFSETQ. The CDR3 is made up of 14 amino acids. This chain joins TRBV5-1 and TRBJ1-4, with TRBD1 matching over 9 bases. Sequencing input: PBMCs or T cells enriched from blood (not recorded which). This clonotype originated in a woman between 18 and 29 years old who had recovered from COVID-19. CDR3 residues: CASSLGQGDEKLFF. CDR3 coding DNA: TGCGCCAGCAGCCTGGGACAGGGTGATGAAAAACTGTTTTTT.